The following is a TCR beta chain sequence with its context. The antigen is not known. The entry originates in a study of cytomegalovirus exposure and HLA in healthy donors. Study-wide results and limits: A later analysis showed that HLA-associated TCR beta chains had undergone more clonal expansion than equally common others.

It was healthy bone marrow donors who served as donors. The PCR had 60 Vbeta and 13 Jbeta primers. The method was immunoSEQ multiplex PCR; TCRdb's version includes in-frame clones alone and lacks a portion of them. Among around 210,000 clones listed, roughly 81% were seen once. Source material: PBMCs. This clonotype originated in a girl aged 2 to 10 in good health and CMV-seronegative.

The CDR3 is CASSLDRGYEQYF. The CDR3 bases are TGTGCCAGCAGTTTAGATAGGGGCTACGAGCAGTACTTC. This chain connects TRBV27 to TRBJ2-7, with a tentative D call TRBD1 (5 bases). Germline loops: CDR1 MNHEY, CDR2 SMNVEV (reference sequence). The germline V and J ends were trimmed by 2 bases and 3 bases, with 8 bases remaining between them. The CDR3 totals 13 residues.